This entry lists 9 T cell receptor beta chains sequenced from one sample in a study of T cells after yellow fever vaccination. TCRdb ran MiXCR on the 5' RACE reads and lists one entry per CDR3 protein. Among some 300,000 distinct CDR3 sequences listed, about 10% were seen once. Sequenced material: CD4+ T cells sorted from PBMCs, taken 45 days after the yellow fever booster vaccination. The source is a man aged 18 to 35 who received the YFV17D yellow fever vaccine.

This rearrangement joins TRBV18 to TRBJ2-1; perhaps D is TRBD1 or TRBD2 (5 bases each). Trimming took off 2 bases at V and 8 bases at J, with 16 bases between the two ends. This CDR3 contains 15 residues. Germline CDR1 and CDR2: KGHSH and LQKENI. The DNA of the CDR3 is TGTGCCAGCTCACCAATCAGTCGAGGGGTCCATGAGCAGTTCTTC. Its translation is CASSPISRGVHEQFF.

The chain has TRBV5-1 and TRBJ2-1; maybe TRBD1 (5 bases). The CDR3 contains 14 residues. Trimming cost V 4 bases and J 10 bases, with 18 bases left between them. Germline V gene lookup returns CDR1 SGHRS and CDR2 YFSETQ. Here the CDR3 reads CASSLAQTGLEQFF. In nucleotides, the CDR3 is TGCGCCAGCAGCCTGGCCCAAACAGGCCTCGAGCAGTTCTTC.

V is TRBV15 and J is TRBJ2-3; no definite D call. This CDR3 comprises 14 residues. Deletions cut 2 bases from V and 2 bases from J, with 8 bases between. Germline-derived CDR1 and CDR2 are LNHNV and YYDKDF (reference sequence). The CDR3 here is CATSRRVSTDTQYF. The DNA of the CDR3 is TGTGCCACCAGCAGAAGGGTATCCACAGATACGCAGTATTTT.

V and J are TRBV5-1 and TRBJ2-2, with D possibly being TRBD1 (5 bases). The CDR3 covers 14 residues. Per germline, CDR1 SGHRS and CDR2 YFSETQ. Trimming removed 4 bases from V and 4 bases from J, with 11 bases in between. Here the CDR3 DNA reads TGCGCCAGCAGCGAAGGGGTGACCACCGGGGAGCTGTTTTTT. Residues: CASSEGVTTGELFF. The full variable domain, with the rest looked up from reference TRBV5-1 and TRBJ2-2, is KAGVTQTPRYLIKTRGQQVTLSCSPISGHRSVSWYQQTPGQGLQFLFEYFSETQRNKGNFPGRFSGRQFSNSRSEMNVSTLELGDSALYLCASSEGVTTGELFFGEGSRLTVL.

This clonotype was observed a handful of times. V is TRBV4-2 and J is TRBJ2-7; D is ambiguous. The V gene's germline CDR1 is LGHNA and CDR2 YNFKEQ. V shed 0 bases and J shed 3 bases, with 12 bases lying between them. The CDR3 consists of 15 residues. CDR3 residues: CASSQDPGPSYEQYF. CDR3 sequence (DNA): TGTGCCAGCAGCCAAGACCCGGGCCCTAGCTACGAGCAGTACTTC.

Only a few counts were recorded for this clonotype. The V and J genes are TRBV7-3 and TRBJ2-5, with TRBD2 matching over 8 bases. The CDR3 is 15 residues long. Germline V gives CDR1 SGHTA, CDR2 FQGTGA. J gave up 4 bases and V 2 bases, and 6 bases lay outside the gene matches. As DNA, the CDR3 is TGTGCCAGCAGCTTACGGCCCGGGGGGGCAGAGACCCAGTACTTC. Protein: CASSLRPGGAETQYF.

This clonotype showed up many times. The chain couples TRBV6-6 to TRBJ1-2, with 8 bases fitting TRBD1. CDR1 is MNHNY and CDR2 is SVGAGI in the germline V gene (reference sequence). Germline trimming cut 2 bases from V and 8 bases from J; bases unmatched to any gene: 4. The CDR3 has 13 residues. The chain's CDR3 is CASSYGTGEGYTF. Written as DNA, the CDR3 is TGTGCCAGCAGTTACGGGACAGGCGAGGGCTACACCTTC.

In this sample, this clonotype turned up a few times. The rearrangement links TRBV6-2 or TRBV6-3 to TRBJ1-1; D not certain. The V and J ends lost 0 bases and 10 bases respectively, with 21 bases between them. There are 16 residues in the CDR3. The germline CDR1 and CDR2 sequences are MNHEY and SVGEGT. The CDR3 loop is CASSYSFGERVLTAFF. The CDR3 nucleotides read TGTGCCAGCAGTTACTCGTTTGGGGAGCGGGTCCTGACAGCTTTCTTT.

There are a few counts of this clonotype. The chain couples TRBV12-3 or TRBV12-4 to TRBJ2-1, with 7 bases lining up with TRBD1. This CDR3 comprises 13 residues. J gave up 5 bases and V 7 bases, and 5 bases lay outside the gene matches. CDR3 loop: CASTWDRHNEQFF. The CDR3 coding sequence is TGTGCCAGCACCTGGGACAGACACAATGAGCAGTTCTTC.